Listed here are 18 T cell receptor beta chains from one sample, sequenced in a study of identical twins. Each CDR3 protein gets one entry after TCRdb re-called the 5' RACE reads with MiXCR. The data contain roughly 630,000 distinct CDR3 sequences, 7.1% of them seen just once; the ten biggest clones take up 1.6%. This sample was shared with a second study, whose subject was yellow fever vaccine responses in identical twins.

Sequenced material: PBMCs. The receptors were sampled from a young woman in good health.

V is TRBV20-1 and J is TRBJ2-7; TRBD2 agrees at 8 bases. This CDR3 has 14 residues. Per germline, CDR1 DFQATT and CDR2 SNEGSKA (reference sequence). V dropped 3 bases and J dropped 2; count of bases not matched to a gene: 6. DNA of the CDR3: TGCAGTGCTAGCGGAGGGACTAGTACCTACGAGCAGTACTTC. This codes for CSASGGTSTYEQYF.

This clonotype was seen at least ten times. The V and J genes are TRBV12-3 or TRBV12-4 and TRBJ1-2; D not resolved. Trimming removed 5 bases from V and 9 bases from J, with 13 bases in between. This CDR3 is 12 amino acids long. The CDR3 DNA sequence: TGTGCCAGCAGTCAAGCTTCAAGGAGCTACACCTTC. Amino acids: CASSQASRSYTF.

In this sample, this clonotype turned up a few times. The V call is TRBV24-1, the J call TRBJ2-1; tentatively, D is TRBD1 (6 bases). CDR1 is KGHDR, CDR2 SFDVKD, per germline. V lost 6 bases and J 8 bases, leaving 16 bases between the germline ends. The CDR3 is 14 amino acids. CDR3 region: CATSRGGAIHEQFF. The CDR3 region has the DNA TGTGCCACCAGTAGAGGGGGAGCAATCCATGAGCAGTTCTTC.

There are many counts of this clonotype. V is TRBV6-2 or TRBV6-3 and J is TRBJ1-2; 7 nucleotides align to TRBD1. The CDR3 runs to 13 residues. CDR1 MNHEY and CDR2 SVGEGT come from the germline V gene. V lost 5 bases to trimming and J lost 4 bases; unmatched junction nucleotides: 4. The DNA for the CDR3 is TGTGCCAGCAGTACACAGGGGATCTATGGCTACACCTTC. Its protein is CASSTQGIYGYTF.

This clonotype has ten or more counts. The chain recombines TRBV14 with TRBJ2-7; tentatively, D is TRBD2 (6 bases). This CDR3 is built from 14 residues. Looked up from germline, CDR1 is SGHDN and CDR2 is FVKESK. The V end lost 1 base, the J end lost 7 bases, and 14 bases lay between the germline ends. The CDR3: CASSQAVGGSEQYV. The CDR3 region has the DNA TGTGCCAGCAGCCAAGCGGTTGGGGGGTCGGAGCAGTACGTC.

This chain links TRBV29-1 with TRBJ2-1; tentative D call: TRBD2 (5 bases). With 4 bases removed from V and 6 bases from J, the gap between germline ends came to 10 bases. CDR3 length: 12 amino acids. CDR1 SQVTM and CDR2 ANQGSEA come from the germline V gene. CDR3 sequence: CSVGRGINEQFF. The CDR3 coding sequence is TGCAGCGTTGGTCGGGGAATCAATGAGCAGTTCTTC.

This clonotype was counted between two and nine times. CDR3 coding DNA: TGTGCCAGCAGTTTAACCATTACAGGGGGCATTCAGTACTTC. Translated, it gives CASSLTITGGIQYF. V gene TRBV12-3 or TRBV12-4 combines with J gene TRBJ2-4, with TRBD1 identical over 8 bases. Trimming at V came to 2 bases and at J to 9 bases, leaving 6 bases not matched to a gene. This CDR3 is built from 14 residues.

This clonotype was counted only a few times. The genes are TRBV3-1 and TRBJ2-3, with D possibly being TRBD1 or TRBD2 (5 bases each). CDR1 and CDR2 (germline): LGHDT, YNNKEL (reference sequence). Trimming stripped 5 bases from V and 2 bases from J, with 20 bases between. CDR3 size: 17 residues. The CDR3 loop is CASSSRGSRVYTDTQYF. In DNA form, the CDR3 reads TGTGCCAGCAGCTCGAGAGGGTCCAGGGTGTACACAGATACGCAGTATTTT.

This rearrangement joins TRBV10-2 to TRBJ1-1; 9 bases map to TRBD1. The germline V gene has CDR1 WSHSY and CDR2 SAAADI. This CDR3 comprises 15 residues. V shed 6 bases, J shed 1 base, and the junction held 6 bases outside the gene matches. The CDR3 reads CASSAGTGQNTEAFF. The CDR3 coding sequence is TGCGCCAGCAGCGCAGGGACAGGGCAGAACACTGAAGCTTTCTTT.

In this sample, this clonotype turned up a few times. This sequence joins TRBV29-1 and TRBJ2-5, with a tentative D call TRBD2 (5 bases). Germline CDR1 SQVTM, CDR2 ANQGSEA. The CDR3 is 12 amino acids. V was trimmed by 2 bases and J by 8 bases, leaving 12 bases between them. The CDR3 DNA reads TGCAGCGTTGAAACACCCCGGGAAACCCAGTACTTC. Translating it yields CSVETPRETQYF.

This clonotype was recorded at least ten times. This sequence joins TRBV6-5 and TRBJ2-4; TRBD1 matches 7 bases. CDR1 MNHEY and CDR2 SVGAGI come from the germline V gene. The V gene end was trimmed by 2 bases and the J gene end by 1 base; junction bases not matched to a gene: 5. CDR3 length: 16 amino acids. The CDR3 reads CASSYAYRGAKNIQYF. The CDR3 bases are TGTGCCAGCAGTTACGCATACAGGGGTGCCAAAAACATTCAGTACTTC.

This clonotype came up a few times. The chain joins TRBV2 to TRBJ2-6; maybe TRBD1 (6 bases). CDR3 length: 15 residues. The V end lost 9 bases, the J end lost 0 bases, and 12 bases lay between the germline ends. Germline loops: CDR1 SNHLY, CDR2 FYNNEI. Written as DNA, the CDR3 is TGTGCCAGGTTAGGGGGAATCTCTGGGGCCAACGTCCTGACTTTC. The encoded protein is CARLGGISGANVLTF.

This clonotype was seen a handful of times. The chain employs TRBV11-3 and TRBJ2-5, with unresolved D. Trimming pared 0 bases from V and 1 base from J, leaving 12 bases between. This CDR3 has 16 amino acids. Germline V gene data show CDR1 as SGHNT and CDR2 as YENEEA. In nucleotides, the CDR3 is TGTGCCAGCAGCTTAGAGTCCGCTTTCTCCCAAGAGACCCAGTACTTC. Residues: CASSLESAFSQETQYF. The variable domain in full, completed from reference TRBV11-3 and TRBJ2-5, reads EAGVVQSPRYKIIEKKQPVAFWCNPISGHNTLYWYLQNLGQGPELLIRYENEEAVDDSQLPKDRFSAERLKGVDSTLKIQPAELGDSAVYLCASSLESAFSQETQYFGPGTRLLVL.

This clonotype was counted a few times. The chain links TRBV6-4 to TRBJ2-3; D may be TRBD1 or TRBD2 (5 bases each). Germline V lookup: CDR1 MRHNA, CDR2 SNTAGT. With 8 bases removed from V and 0 bases from J, the gap between germline ends came to 18 bases. CDR3 length: 16 amino acids. The CDR3 DNA reads TGTGCCAGCGCAGCCGAGGGACCACCTAGCACAGATACGCAGTATTTT. Amino acids: CASAAEGPPSTDTQYF.

This clonotype was seen at least ten times. The chain uses TRBV12-3 or TRBV12-4 and TRBJ1-5; TRBD1 aligns across 8 bases. V was clipped by 4 bases and J by 5 bases; unmatched bases: 4. This CDR3 is built from 14 residues. The CDR3 here is CASSYGQGDQPQHF. The CDR3 nucleotides read TGTGCCAGCAGTTACGGACAGGGCGATCAGCCCCAGCATTTT.

This clonotype was detected ten times or more. The genes are TRBV2 and TRBJ2-1; 7 bases match TRBD2. This CDR3 is built from 15 residues. Germline CDR1 SNHLY, CDR2 FYNNEI. J was trimmed by 3 bases and V by 5 bases; bases with no gene match: 7. The CDR3, as DNA: TGTGCCAGCAGTCTCTCTAGCGGAGACTACAATGAGCAGTTCTTC. Its protein product is CASSLSSGDYNEQFF.

This clonotype occurred many times. The rearrangement links TRBV5-1 to TRBJ2-3; 9 bases line up with TRBD2. V was pared by 4 bases and J by 2 bases, with 5 bases of the junction left unmatched. From germline, CDR1 is SGHRS and CDR2 YFSETQ. This CDR3 spans 15 amino acids. CDR3 in amino acids: CASSPLAGNTDTQYF. The CDR3 nucleotides read TGCGCCAGCAGCCCCCTAGCGGGGAACACAGATACGCAGTATTTT.

This clonotype came up a few times. The V gene is TRBV28, the J gene TRBJ2-1; 7 bases are a match to TRBD1. After removal of 10 bases from V and 7 bases from J, the junction contained 10 bases not matched to a gene. Germline V gene lookup returns CDR1 MDHEN and CDR2 SYDVKM. The CDR3 sequence is 13 residues long. The CDR3 region is CATRQGGFNEQFF. DNA for the CDR3: TGTGCCACCAGACAGGGTGGGTTTAATGAGCAGTTCTTC.